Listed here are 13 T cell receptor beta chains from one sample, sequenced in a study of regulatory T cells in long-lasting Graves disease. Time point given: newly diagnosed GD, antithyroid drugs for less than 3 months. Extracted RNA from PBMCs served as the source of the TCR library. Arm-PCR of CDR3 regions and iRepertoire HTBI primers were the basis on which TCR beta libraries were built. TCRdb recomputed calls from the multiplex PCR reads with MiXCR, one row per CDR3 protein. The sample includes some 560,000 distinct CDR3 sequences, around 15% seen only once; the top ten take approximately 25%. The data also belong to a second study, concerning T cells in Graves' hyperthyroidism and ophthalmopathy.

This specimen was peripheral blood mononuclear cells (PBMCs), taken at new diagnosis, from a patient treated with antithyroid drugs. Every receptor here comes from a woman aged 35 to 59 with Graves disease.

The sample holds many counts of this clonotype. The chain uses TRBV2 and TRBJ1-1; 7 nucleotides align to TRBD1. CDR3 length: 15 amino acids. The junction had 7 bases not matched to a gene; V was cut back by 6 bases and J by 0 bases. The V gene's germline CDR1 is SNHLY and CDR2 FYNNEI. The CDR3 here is CASRWRGLLNTEAFF. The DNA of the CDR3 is TGTGCCAGCAGGTGGAGGGGGCTACTGAACACTGAAGCTTTCTTT.

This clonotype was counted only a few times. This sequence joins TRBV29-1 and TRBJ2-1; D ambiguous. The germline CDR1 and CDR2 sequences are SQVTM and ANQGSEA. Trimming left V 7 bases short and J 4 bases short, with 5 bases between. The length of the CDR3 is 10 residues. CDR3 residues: CSALYNEQFF. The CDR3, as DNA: TGCAGCGCCCTGTACAATGAGCAGTTCTTC.

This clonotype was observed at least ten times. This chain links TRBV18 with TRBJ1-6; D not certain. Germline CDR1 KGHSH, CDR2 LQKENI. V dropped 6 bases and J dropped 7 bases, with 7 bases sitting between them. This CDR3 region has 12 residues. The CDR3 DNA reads TGTGCCAGCTCCGCGGTCAATTCACCCCTCCACTTT. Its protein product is CASSAVNSPLHF.

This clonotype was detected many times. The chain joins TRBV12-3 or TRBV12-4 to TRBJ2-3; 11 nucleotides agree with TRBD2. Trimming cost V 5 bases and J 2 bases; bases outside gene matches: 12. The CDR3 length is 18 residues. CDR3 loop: CASSPGALAGGVTDTQYF. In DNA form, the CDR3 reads TGTGCCAGCAGTCCCGGTGCCCTAGCGGGGGGAGTCACAGATACGCAGTATTTT.

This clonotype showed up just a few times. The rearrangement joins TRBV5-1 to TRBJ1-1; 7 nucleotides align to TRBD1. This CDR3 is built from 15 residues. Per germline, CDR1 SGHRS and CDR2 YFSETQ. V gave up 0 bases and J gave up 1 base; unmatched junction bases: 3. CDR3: CASSLESGGNTEAFF. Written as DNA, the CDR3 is TGCGCCAGCAGCTTGGAGTCAGGGGGGAACACTGAAGCTTTCTTT.

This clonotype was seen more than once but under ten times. The CDR3 region is CSALVGFFSNQPQHF. The DNA of the CDR3 is TGCAGTGCTCTTGTGGGGTTTTTCAGCAATCAGCCCCAGCATTTT. The J gene is TRBJ1-5, the V gene TRBV20-1, with no clear D. The CDR3 is 15 amino acids. CDR1 DFQATT and CDR2 SNEGSKA come from the germline V gene (reference sequence). V lost 5 bases to trimming and J lost 1 base, with 15 bases between them.

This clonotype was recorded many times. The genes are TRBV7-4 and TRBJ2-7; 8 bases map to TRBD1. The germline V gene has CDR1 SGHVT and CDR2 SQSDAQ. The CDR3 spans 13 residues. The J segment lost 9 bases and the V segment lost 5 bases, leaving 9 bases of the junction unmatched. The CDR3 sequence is CASSGCRGQGQYF. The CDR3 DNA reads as TGTGCCAGCAGCGGCTGCAGGGGGCAAGGGCAGTACTTC.

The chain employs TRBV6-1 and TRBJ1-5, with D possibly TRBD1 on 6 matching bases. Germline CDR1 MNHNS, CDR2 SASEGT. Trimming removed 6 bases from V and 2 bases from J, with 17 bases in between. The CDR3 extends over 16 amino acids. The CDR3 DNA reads TGTGCCAGCAGCCCCTCCGGGGGGCGAGGCAATCAGCCCCAGCATTTT. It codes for CASSPSGGRGNQPQHF.

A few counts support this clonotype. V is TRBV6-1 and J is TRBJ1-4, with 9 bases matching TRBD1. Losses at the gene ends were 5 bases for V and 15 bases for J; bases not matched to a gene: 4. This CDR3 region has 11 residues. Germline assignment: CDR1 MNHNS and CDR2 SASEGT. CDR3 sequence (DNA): TGTGCCAGCAGTCCCGGGACAGGGTTGTTTTTT. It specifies CASSPGTGLFF.

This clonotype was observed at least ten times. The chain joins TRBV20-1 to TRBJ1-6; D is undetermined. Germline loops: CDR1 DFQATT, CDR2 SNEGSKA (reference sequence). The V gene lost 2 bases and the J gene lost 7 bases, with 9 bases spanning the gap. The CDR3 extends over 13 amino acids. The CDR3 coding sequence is TGCAGTGCTAGACCGGTGTCCAATTCACCCCTCCACTTT. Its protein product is CSARPVSNSPLHF.

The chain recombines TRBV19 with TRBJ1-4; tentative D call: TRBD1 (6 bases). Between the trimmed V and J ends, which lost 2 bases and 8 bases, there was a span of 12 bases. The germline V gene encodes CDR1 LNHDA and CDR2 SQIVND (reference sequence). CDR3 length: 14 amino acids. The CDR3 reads CASSIQGFQEKLFF. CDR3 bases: TGTGCCAGTAGTATACAGGGGTTTCAAGAAAAACTGTTTTTT. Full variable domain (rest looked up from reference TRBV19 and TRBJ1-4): DGGITQSPKYLFRKEGQNVTLSCEQNLNHDAMYWYRQDPGQGLRLIYYSQIVNDFQKGDIAEGYSVSREKKESFPLTVTSAQKNPTAFYLCASSIQGFQEKLFFGSGTQLSVL.

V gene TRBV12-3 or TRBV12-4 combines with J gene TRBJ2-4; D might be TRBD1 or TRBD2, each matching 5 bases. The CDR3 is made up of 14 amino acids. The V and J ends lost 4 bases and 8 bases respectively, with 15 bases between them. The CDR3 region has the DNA TGTGCCAGCAGTTCCGGGACCCCTGGGGACATTCAGTACTTC. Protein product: CASSSGTPGDIQYF.

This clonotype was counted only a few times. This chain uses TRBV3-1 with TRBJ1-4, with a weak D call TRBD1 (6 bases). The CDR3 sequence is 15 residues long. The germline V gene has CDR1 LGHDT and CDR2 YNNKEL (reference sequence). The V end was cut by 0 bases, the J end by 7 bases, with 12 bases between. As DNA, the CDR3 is TGTGCCAGCAGCCAAGATCGCATCAGGGGTGAAAAACTGTTTTTT. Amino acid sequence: CASSQDRIRGEKLFF.